The following is a TCR beta chain sequence with its context. The sample comes from a study of control samples from healthy donors and cancer patients. Trimming removed 6 bases at V and 8 bases at J, with 16 bases between. The germline V gene encodes CDR1 LNHDA and CDR2 SQIVND (reference sequence). The CDR3 has 13 residues. Using immunoSEQ multiplex PCR, the repertoire was profiled, and TCRdb retains in-frame clones only, with some absent. Among over 200,000 clones listed, about four fifths were seen once. The sequence derives from a woman aged 55-69 years with lung cancer. The specimen sequenced was PBMCs. The chain has TRBV19 and TRBJ1-1; the D gene is possibly TRBD1 (5 bases). The CDR3 DNA reads as TGTGCCAGTAGACATCCCCCGAGGGGCGAAGCTTTCTTT. Translated, it gives CASRHPPRGEAFF. The entire variable domain, with the rest obtained from reference TRBV19 and TRBJ1-1, is as follows: DGGITQSPKYLFRKEGQNVTLSCEQNLNHDAMYWYRQDPGQGLRLIYYSQIVNDFQKGDIAEGYSVSREKKESFPLTVTSAQKNPTAFYLCASRHPPRGEAFFGQGTRLTVV.